This TCR beta chain was recorded in a study of cytomegalovirus exposure and HLA in healthy donors (TCRdb year 2017). In the study overall: The roughly 650 repertoires of the first cohort and the 120 validation repertoires were produced on the same platform, according to a later analysis. A separate validation cohort of 100 to 150 different subjects was used in addition to the 666-subject first cohort. To predict cytomegalovirus infection status, the study brought together high-throughput TCR immunosequencing, statistical association of individual TCRs with disease status, and machine learning. The study aimed to test whether signatures of past pathogen exposure could be identified by cataloging public T cell receptors.

The donors were included in the validation cohort of over a hundred subjects, a group kept apart from the roughly 730-subject first cohort. Paper-wide results and their limitations: A total of 164 TCR beta chains were listed by the study as associated with cytomegalovirus. Three of the identified cytomegalovirus-associated TCR beta chains were confirmed in vitro to be specific for cytomegalovirus antigens. All 120 or so repertoires were used to score co-occurrence in the validation cohort in a later analysis, because that analysis had no HLA typing for the cohort. Cytomegalovirus status was reported to be diagnosed by the classifier with high specificity and sensitivity in both the original and validation cohorts. Across donors, most TCR sequences were observed very rarely, whereas some public TCRs were present in many individuals. A later analysis found that TCRs clustered in the first cohort also tended to co-occur in the roughly 120 validation repertoires, with approximately 93% of cluster scores above 0. The authors suggested that the approach could potentially be generalized to other disease states and immunological phenotypes.

Library construction relied on the immunoSEQ multiplex PCR assay. Turning to the authors' computational methods: A statistical classification framework was built for diagnosing cytomegalovirus status from the catalog of TCR beta chain sequences. As stored in TCRdb, this immuneACCESS dataset retains in-frame rearrangements with V and J assigned. A fraction of the clones does not appear; measured against another copy, unresolved V genes explain less than half of the discrepancy, and the remainder lacks a known reason. That table supplies the V and J calls and clone size; D and trimming were determined from the DNA. The sample table holds approximately 170,000 clones, of which roughly 83% were seen once. The biggest ten clones account for 10% of the sample. Worth noting for this clone: The specificity of this receptor is unknown. Base quality data are lacking; no much larger clone is found one base away.

The sequenced material came from PBMCs. This TCR was sampled from a young man in good health and CMV-seropositive.

The nucleotide sequence is TGTGCCAGCAGCCCGGGGGACGTCCGTGAAGCTTTCTTT. Protein translation: CASSPGDVREAFF. The V and J segments used are TRBV7-2 and TRBJ1-1; the D segment could be TRBD1, given 5 matching bases. In the germline V gene, CDR1 corresponds to SGHTA and CDR2 to FQGNSA. V loses 5 bases of germline sequence and J loses 7 bases, and the interval between the two ends is 14 bases. The CDR3 runs 13 amino acids, cysteine and phenylalanine included. The only DNA kept is the CDR3, 39 bases in frame from the first base.